This entry lists 26 T cell receptor beta chains sequenced from one sample in a study of T cell responses to AZD1222 COVID-19 vaccine. TCRdb's copy holds only in-frame clones and misses some; the assay was immunoSEQ multiplex PCR. This table holds some 140,000 clones, under 95% found once. This specimen was peripheral blood, taken on day 0 of AZD1222 vaccination. The receptors come from an adult in good health.

This clone is medium-sized in the sample. The V and J genes are TRBV6-1 and TRBJ2-1; 11 nucleotides match TRBD1. CDR1 and CDR2 from the germline V gene are MNHNS and SASEGT. The trim removed 4 bases at V and 2 bases at J, leaving 4 bases unmatched. CDR3 length: 16 amino acids. The DNA of the CDR3 is TGTGCCAGCAGTGGGGGACAGGGGGTCACCTACAATGAGCAGTTCTTC. Translated, it gives CASSGGQGVTYNEQFF.

In nucleotides, the CDR3 is TGTGCCAGCCAGGACGGGGGGAGGACTGAAGCTTTCTTT. Its protein is CASQDGGRTEAFF. The chain joins TRBV18 to TRBJ1-1, with D possibly TRBD1 on 5 matching bases. V dropped 8 bases and J dropped 5 bases, with 15 bases sitting between them. This CDR3 region has 13 residues. Germline V gene lookup returns CDR1 KGHSH and CDR2 LQKENI.

The chain joins TRBV6-5 to TRBJ2-3; D remains ambiguous. The CDR3 spans 14 residues. The V and J ends lost 6 bases and 2 bases respectively, with 12 bases between them. CDR1 is MNHEY and CDR2 is SVGAGI in the germline V gene. The CDR3 spells CASRPQEITDTQYF. The CDR3 bases are TGTGCCAGCAGACCACAAGAGATCACAGATACGCAGTATTTT.

The chain employs TRBV6-8 and TRBJ1-4; D may be TRBD1 (5 bases). The CDR3 is 16 residues long. Trimming cost V 8 bases and J 6 bases, with 22 bases left between them. Germline V gene data show CDR1 as MNHGY and CDR2 as SAAAGT. The chain's CDR3 is CASSEGARPGYEKLFF. The CDR3 DNA follows: TGTGCCAGCTCGGAAGGGGCGCGGCCCGGGTATGAAAAACTGTTTTTT.

V is TRBV4-1 and J is TRBJ1-2; maybe TRBD1 (5 bases). This CDR3 is built from 15 residues. Trimming took off 1 base at V and 1 base at J, with 10 bases between the two ends. Germline-derived CDR1 and CDR2 are MGHRA and YSYEKL. The CDR3 loop is CASSQGPRDNYGYTF. DNA for the CDR3: TGCGCCAGCAGCCAAGGGCCCAGGGATAACTATGGCTACACCTTC.

The chain's CDR3 is CASSTGTLRDTQYF. The CDR3 bases are TGTGCCAGCAGTACCGGGACACTTAGGGATACGCAGTATTTT. The V gene is TRBV6-2 or TRBV6-3, the J gene TRBJ2-3; D might be TRBD1 (6 bases). Germline V gene lookup returns CDR1 MNHEY and CDR2 SVGEGT. The V gene lost 5 bases and the J gene lost 6 bases, with 15 bases spanning the gap. The length of the CDR3 is 14 residues.

This clone showed up just once. The rearrangement joins TRBV5-4 to TRBJ1-2; possibly TRBD1 for D (5 bases). V was clipped by 4 bases and J by 7 bases, with 23 bases between them. The CDR3 is made up of 16 amino acids. CDR1 SGHNT and CDR2 YYREEE come from the germline V gene (reference sequence). This chain's CDR3 is CASSPAGGGQRSGYTF. CDR3 in DNA: TGTGCCAGCAGCCCGGCGGGGGGTGGGCAGAGGAGTGGCTACACCTTC.

The chain has TRBV7-2 and TRBJ2-5; a weak D match, TRBD2 (6 bases). Germline values: CDR1 SGHTA, CDR2 FQGNSA. The CDR3 is 13 residues long. V was cut by 4 bases and J by 9 bases, with 15 bases left in between. The CDR3 coding sequence is TGTGCCAGCAGCTGGGACTTCCAAGGGTCCCAGTACTTC. It yields the protein CASSWDFQGSQYF. Together with reference TRBV7-2 and TRBJ2-5, the CDR3 gives the full variable domain: GAGVSQSPSNKVTEKGKDVELRCDPISGHTALYWYRQSLGQGLEFLIYFQGNSAPDKSGLPSDRFSAERTGGSVSTLTIQRTQQEDSAVYLCASSWDFQGSQYFGPGTRLLVL.

The genes are TRBV13 and TRBJ2-4, with D perhaps given as TRBD1 or TRBD2 (5 bases each). Germline CDR1 PRHDT, CDR2 FYEKMQ (reference sequence). There are 14 residues in the CDR3. The ends were cut back, 7 bases at V and 2 bases at J, with 12 bases in the middle. CDR3 sequence (DNA): TGTGCCAGCAACCGGTGGGGGACCAAAAACATTCAGTACTTC. It yields the protein CASNRWGTKNIQYF.

As regards this clone: At one end, the junction sequence differs from germline, possibly due to a read error. V is TRBV7-7 and J is TRBJ1-4, with 8 nucleotides matching TRBD1. Germline CDR1 and CDR2: SSHAT and FNYEAQ (reference sequence). CDR3 size: 16 residues. CDR3 residues: CASSLPQTGAVEKLFF. In DNA form, the CDR3 reads TGTGCTAGCAGCTTACCCCAGACAGGGGCTGTAGAAAAACTGTTTTTT.

The V call is TRBV10-3, the J call TRBJ2-5; 11 positions agree with TRBD2. With V trimmed by 6 bases and J by 5 bases, 5 bases remained unmatched. This CDR3 region has 14 residues. Germline V gene lookup returns CDR1 ENHRY and CDR2 SYGVKD. As DNA, the CDR3 is TGTGCCATCAGCATTAGCGGGGGGGCTGAGACCCAGTACTTC. It translates to CAISISGGAETQYF.

The chain employs TRBV27 and TRBJ1-2; D gene uncertain. There are 12 residues in the CDR3. Germline-derived CDR1 and CDR2 are MNHEY and SMNVEV (reference sequence). The V gene lost 2 bases and the J gene lost 7 bases, with 8 bases spanning the gap. The CDR3, as DNA: TGTGCCAGCAGTTTAATGGGAACTGGCTACACCTTC. Protein sequence: CASSLMGTGYTF.

V usage is TRBV24-1 and J usage is TRBJ1-5; no definite D call. Germline CDR1 and CDR2: KGHDR and SFDVKD. Trimming took off 3 bases at V and 0 bases at J, with 17 bases between the two ends. This CDR3 is 18 amino acids long. CDR3: CATSDPPGRQNSNQPQHF. CDR3 coding DNA: TGTGCCACCAGTGATCCACCCGGGAGACAAAATAGCAATCAGCCCCAGCATTTT.

The rearrangement links TRBV18 to TRBJ1-2; D not certain. Trimming took off 4 bases at V and 4 bases at J, with 13 bases between the two ends. Germline lookup yields CDR1 KGHSH and CDR2 LQKENI. CDR3 length: 14 residues. This chain's CDR3 is CASSLSTSPYGYTF. Here the CDR3 DNA reads TGTGCCAGCTCACTTTCGACTTCCCCCTATGGCTACACCTTC.

The V and J genes are TRBV7-9 and TRBJ1-1; D possibly corresponds to TRBD1 (5 bases). This CDR3 is built from 13 residues. Deletions cut 5 bases from V and 5 bases from J, with 12 bases between. Germline V gene data show CDR1 as SEHNR and CDR2 as FQNEAQ (reference sequence). CDR3 amino acids: CASSEMGRTEAFF. Here the CDR3 DNA reads TGTGCCAGCAGCGAGATGGGGCGGACTGAAGCTTTCTTT.

The rearrangement links TRBV19 to TRBJ1-4; D is possibly TRBD1 (6 bases). The V end lost 9 bases, the J end lost 6 bases, and 20 bases lay between the germline ends. This CDR3 comprises 15 residues. Looked up from germline, CDR1 is LNHDA and CDR2 is SQIVND (reference sequence). CDR3 nucleotides: TGTGCCAGCACTACCCCCTGGGGGGCCGATGAAAAACTGTTTTTT. Its translation is CASTTPWGADEKLFF. The whole variable domain, remainder taken from reference TRBV19 and TRBJ1-4, is DGGITQSPKYLFRKEGQNVTLSCEQNLNHDAMYWYRQDPGQGLRLIYYSQIVNDFQKGDIAEGYSVSREKKESFPLTVTSAQKNPTAFYLCASTTPWGADEKLFFGSGTQLSVL.

The gene calls are TRBV6-4 and TRBJ2-2; D tentatively reads TRBD1 or TRBD2 (5 bases each). Germline values: CDR1 MRHNA, CDR2 SNTAGT. The CDR3 has 19 residues. Trimming took off 6 bases at V and 0 bases at J, with 23 bases between the two ends. Here the CDR3 reads CASSPFPPRGTANTGELFF. The CDR3 bases are TGTGCCAGCAGCCCTTTTCCCCCCCGAGGGACCGCGAACACCGGGGAGCTGTTTTTT.

This clone was detected only a few times. This sequence joins TRBV2 and TRBJ1-2; tentative D call: TRBD1 (6 bases). This CDR3 spans 13 amino acids. Trimming shortened V by 6 bases and J by 4 bases, and 12 bases separated the two germline ends. The germline gives CDR1 SNHLY, CDR2 FYNNEI. The CDR3 DNA reads TGTGCCAGCAGCGTAGGGGGTTTCTATGGCTACACCTTC. This translates into CASSVGGFYGYTF.

The genes are TRBV24-1 and TRBJ1-2; the match to TRBD1 covers 9 bases. After removal of 4 bases from V and 4 bases from J, the junction contained 3 bases not matched to a gene. Germline CDR1 reads KGHDR; CDR2 reads SFDVKD. This CDR3 comprises 14 residues. CDR3 bases: TGTGCCACCAGTGACGGGACAGGGAGCTATGGCTACACCTTC. This gives the protein CATSDGTGSYGYTF.

This rearrangement joins TRBV6-5 to TRBJ1-1; maybe TRBD1 (5 bases). V was cut by 5 bases and J by 4 bases, with 11 bases left in between. The CDR3 is made up of 13 amino acids. Per germline, CDR1 MNHEY and CDR2 SVGAGI. The CDR3 coding sequence is TGTGCCAGCAGTCCGGGGGGGGGCACTGAAGCTTTCTTT. Its translation is CASSPGGGTEAFF.

J is TRBJ2-1 and V is TRBV24-1; TRBD1 matches 9 bases. Trimming removed 8 bases from V and 5 bases from J; junction bases left unmatched: 6. Germline values: CDR1 KGHDR, CDR2 SFDVKD. CDR3 length: 14 residues. The chain's CDR3 is CATNPGQGHNEQFF. In nucleotides, the CDR3 is TGTGCCACCAATCCGGGACAGGGCCACAATGAGCAGTTCTTC.

V is TRBV9 and J is TRBJ1-1; no clear D gene. Trimming took 3 bases from V and 4 from J, leaving 25 bases between them. CDR1 and CDR2 from the germline V gene are SGDLS and YYNGEE. The CDR3 totals 18 residues. The chain's CDR3 is CASSARPPNTRASTEAFF. CDR3 bases: TGTGCCAGCAGCGCCCGGCCACCGAATACAAGGGCGAGCACTGAAGCTTTCTTT.

The V and J genes are TRBV18 and TRBJ1-1; D is possibly TRBD1 (5 bases). The germline gives CDR1 KGHSH, CDR2 LQKENI. The V gene lost 4 bases and the J gene lost 1 base, with 7 bases spanning the gap. CDR3 size: 13 residues. The CDR3 here is CASSQGRNTEAFF. DNA of the CDR3: TGTGCCAGCTCACAGGGACGGAACACTGAAGCTTTCTTT.

The chain combines TRBV5-1 with TRBJ2-6; D perhaps matches TRBD1 (5 bases). V lost 3 bases and J 1 base, leaving 8 bases between the germline ends. The CDR3 extends over 15 amino acids. Germline V gene data show CDR1 as SGHRS and CDR2 as YFSETQ. CDR3 loop: CASSSDTSGANVLTF. In DNA form, the CDR3 reads TGCGCCAGCAGCTCGGACACATCTGGGGCCAACGTCCTGACTTTC.

The genes are TRBV10-1 and TRBJ2-2; D remains unclear. The germline CDR1 and CDR2 sequences are WNHNN and SYGVQD (reference sequence). V lost 3 bases and J 6 bases, leaving 11 bases between the germline ends. The CDR3 has 14 amino acids. CDR3 bases: TGCGCCAGCAGTGATCCCCCACCCGCCGGGGAGCTGTTTTTT. Translation: CASSDPPPAGELFF.

The chain has TRBV4-3 and TRBJ2-3; no clear D gene. Deletions cut 1 base from V and 2 bases from J, with 7 bases between. The germline gives CDR1 LGHNA, CDR2 YSLEER. CDR3 length: 14 amino acids. The CDR3: CASSQGRFTDTQYF. CDR3 DNA sequence: TGCGCCAGCAGCCAAGGGCGTTTCACAGATACGCAGTATTTT.